These 11 T cell receptor beta chains were sequenced from one sample in a study of Graves' ophthalmopathy and Graves' hyperthyroidism. The sequenced template was RNA, covering the TCR beta CDR3 region. HTBI primers primed a first-round RT-PCR, and a second-round multiplex PCR followed. TCRdb re-derived calls from the multiplex PCR reads in MiXCR, one entry per CDR3 protein. This table holds about 400,000 distinct CDR3 sequences, about 21% found once. Sequencing was done on a sample of peripheral blood. The receptors here all came from a woman aged 18-29 years with stable Graves' hyperthyroidism.

This clonotype was recorded many times. The rearrangement links TRBV12-3 or TRBV12-4 to TRBJ2-7, with 7 bases that match TRBD1. With 4 bases clipped from V and 2 bases from J, the junction kept 8 bases outside the gene matches. This CDR3 comprises 15 residues. In DNA, the CDR3 is TGTGCCAGCAGTTGGACGGGACAGCCTACCTACGAGCAGTACTTC. Its protein product is CASSWTGQPTYEQYF.

This clonotype has only a few counts. J is TRBJ1-2 and V is TRBV2; D not resolved. CDR1 and CDR2 (germline): SNHLY, FYNNEI. There are 10 residues in the CDR3. V shed 11 bases and J shed 3 bases, with 7 bases lying between them. The chain's CDR3 is CASVDYGYTF. In DNA, the CDR3 is TGTGCCTCTGTCGACTATGGCTACACCTTC.

This clonotype has a count of ten or more. The chain recombines TRBV20-1 with TRBJ2-5; no clear D. CDR3 size: 12 residues. The V gene lost 0 bases and the J gene lost 7 bases, with 9 bases spanning the gap. Germline loops: CDR1 DFQATT, CDR2 SNEGSKA (reference sequence). The DNA for the CDR3 is TGCAGTGCTAGAGAACCGGTCGGGACCCAGTACTTC. Protein product: CSAREPVGTQYF.

This clonotype was observed many times. The rearrangement uses TRBV6-5 and TRBJ2-5; 11 bases align to TRBD2. Germline loops: CDR1 MNHEY, CDR2 SVGAGI. V trimming: 2 bases; J trimming: 4 bases; junction bases outside the gene matches: 3. This CDR3 comprises 15 residues. As DNA, the CDR3 is TGTGCCAGCAGTTACCTAGCGGGAGGTACAGAGACCCAGTACTTC. It specifies CASSYLAGGTETQYF.

The chain is built from TRBV27 and TRBJ2-2; no clear D. The V gene lost 2 bases and the J gene lost 10 bases, with 11 bases spanning the gap. The CDR3 runs to 13 residues. Per the germline V gene, CDR1 is MNHEY and CDR2 is SMNVEV (reference sequence). For the CDR3, the DNA is TGTGCCAGCAGTTTAGGGCCGCTCGAGGAGCTGTTTTTT. Residues: CASSLGPLEELFF.

Of note for this clonotype: A much larger clonotype is one base distant, so this may be a read error. The chain links TRBV10-2 to TRBJ2-2, with D tentatively TRBD1 or TRBD2 (5 bases each). The V gene's germline CDR1 is WSHSY and CDR2 SAAADI. This CDR3 region has 15 residues. The CDR3 region has the DNA TGTGCCAGCAGGGATCCGGGACGCGGCACCGGGGAGCTGTGTTTT. The encoded protein is CASRDPGRGTGELCF.

The table lists this clonotype with many counts. The CDR3 nucleotides are TGTGCCAGCAGTCGGGGGAGCTTACAGCCCCAGCATTTT. It codes for CASSRGSLQPQHF. The chain combines TRBV6-1 with TRBJ1-5, with D perhaps TRBD1 (5 bases). The length of the CDR3 is 13 residues. V shed 5 bases and J shed 7 bases, with 12 bases lying between them. CDR1 and CDR2 from the germline V gene are MNHNS and SASEGT.

The chain uses TRBV6-2 or TRBV6-3 and TRBJ2-2; TRBD2 agrees at 7 bases. The CDR3 sequence is 15 residues long. The V segment lost 2 bases and the J segment 4 bases; nucleotides outside the gene matches: 4. CDR1 is MNHEY, CDR2 SVGEGT, per germline. This CDR3 is CASSYISGPTGELFF. The CDR3 DNA reads TGTGCCAGCAGTTACATTAGCGGGCCCACCGGGGAGCTGTTTTTT.

The sample holds many counts of this clonotype. V is TRBV6-1 and J is TRBJ1-2, with 10 bases identical to TRBD1. Germline V gene sequence: CDR1 MNHNS, CDR2 SASEGT. The CDR3 is 16 amino acids. Trimming cost V 2 bases and J 8 bases; bases outside gene matches: 11. In nucleotides, the CDR3 is TGTGCCAGCAGTGAACATGGAACCGGGACAGGGGTGGGCTACACCTTC. Protein: CASSEHGTGTGVGYTF.

This clonotype was detected ten times or more. The rearrangement links TRBV15 to TRBJ2-7, with D possibly matching TRBD1 (6 bases). The V end lost 4 bases, the J end lost 2 bases, and 12 bases lay between the germline ends. Germline V lookup: CDR1 LNHNV, CDR2 YYDKDF (reference sequence). The CDR3 totals 14 residues. Here the CDR3 reads CATSNRDPPYEQYF. The CDR3 DNA is TGTGCCACCAGCAACAGGGATCCCCCCTACGAGCAGTACTTC.

This sequence joins TRBV11-1 and TRBJ1-1; a weak D match, TRBD1 (6 bases). Germline-derived CDR1 and CDR2 are SGHAT and FQDESV (reference sequence). CDR3 length: 16 residues. V lost 4 bases to trimming and J lost 8 bases, with 23 bases between them. The CDR3 bases are TGTGCCAGCAGCTCCCGGGACACCCTCTCCCTGGTGGAAGCTTTCTTT. Encoded protein: CASSSRDTLSLVEAFF.